This T cell receptor beta chain appears in the sequencing data of a study of blood T cell repertoires in COVID-19. The CDR3 has 15 residues. Deletions cut 3 bases from V and 4 bases from J, with 15 bases between. Per germline, CDR1 SGHAT and CDR2 FQNNGV. This clone has a count of ten or more. Assay: immunoSEQ multiplex PCR; the TCRdb copy retains only in-frame clones and omits some. Here the sample spans around 160,000 clones, around 81% being singletons. The sequenced sample consisted of peripheral blood. The rearrangement uses TRBV11-2 and TRBJ1-2; the D gene is possibly TRBD1 (6 bases). This TCR came from a man aged 55 to 70 with active or convalescent COVID-19. As DNA, the CDR3 is TGTGCCAGCAGCTTCCTCAGGGGATCCGGCTATGGCTACACCTTC. Translating it yields CASSFLRGSGYGYTF.